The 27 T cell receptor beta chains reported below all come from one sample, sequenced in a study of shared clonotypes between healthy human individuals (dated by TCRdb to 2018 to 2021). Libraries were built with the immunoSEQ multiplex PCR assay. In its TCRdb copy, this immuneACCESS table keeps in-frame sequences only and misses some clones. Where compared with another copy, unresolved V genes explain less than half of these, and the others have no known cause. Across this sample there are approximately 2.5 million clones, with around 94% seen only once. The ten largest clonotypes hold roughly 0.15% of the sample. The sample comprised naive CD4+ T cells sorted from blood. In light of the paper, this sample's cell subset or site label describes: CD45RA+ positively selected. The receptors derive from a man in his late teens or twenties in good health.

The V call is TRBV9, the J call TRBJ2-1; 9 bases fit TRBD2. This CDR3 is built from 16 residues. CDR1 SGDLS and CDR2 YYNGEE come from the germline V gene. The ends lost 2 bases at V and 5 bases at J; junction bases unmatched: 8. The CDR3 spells CASSVGGGASHNEQFF. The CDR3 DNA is TGTGCCAGCAGCGTGGGCGGGGGGGCTTCCCACAATGAGCAGTTCTTC.

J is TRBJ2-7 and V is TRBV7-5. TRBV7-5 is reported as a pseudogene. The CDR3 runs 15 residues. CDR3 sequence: CARSHGTPPSYEQYF. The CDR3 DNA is TGTGCCAGAAGCCACGGGACGCCTCCCTCCTACGAGCAGTACTTC.

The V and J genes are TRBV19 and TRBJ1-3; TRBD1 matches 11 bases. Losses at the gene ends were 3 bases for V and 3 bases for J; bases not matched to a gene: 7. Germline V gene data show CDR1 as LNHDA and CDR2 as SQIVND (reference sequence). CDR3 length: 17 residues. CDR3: CASSIFGTGGLGNTIYF. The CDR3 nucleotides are TGTGCCAGTAGTATCTTCGGGACAGGGGGGCTTGGAAACACCATATATTTT.

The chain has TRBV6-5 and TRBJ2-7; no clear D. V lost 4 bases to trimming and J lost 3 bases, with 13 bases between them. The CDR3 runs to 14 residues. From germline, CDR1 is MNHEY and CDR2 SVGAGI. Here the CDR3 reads CASSSLGQSYEQYF. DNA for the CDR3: TGTGCCAGCAGTTCTTTGGGCCAGAGCTACGAGCAGTACTTC.

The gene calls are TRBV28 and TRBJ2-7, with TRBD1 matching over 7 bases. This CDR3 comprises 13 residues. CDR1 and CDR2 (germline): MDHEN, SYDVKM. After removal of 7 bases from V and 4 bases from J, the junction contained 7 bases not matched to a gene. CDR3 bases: TGTGCCAGCACCTGGGGACAGTGGTACGAGCAGTACTTC. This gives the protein CASTWGQWYEQYF.

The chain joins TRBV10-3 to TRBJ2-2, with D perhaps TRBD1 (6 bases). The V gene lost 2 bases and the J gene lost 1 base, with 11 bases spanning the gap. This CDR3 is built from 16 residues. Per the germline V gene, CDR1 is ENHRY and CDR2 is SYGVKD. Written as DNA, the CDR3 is TGTGCCATCAGTGAGGGTGACAGGTTGAACACCGGGGAGCTGTTTTTT. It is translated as CAISEGDRLNTGELFF.

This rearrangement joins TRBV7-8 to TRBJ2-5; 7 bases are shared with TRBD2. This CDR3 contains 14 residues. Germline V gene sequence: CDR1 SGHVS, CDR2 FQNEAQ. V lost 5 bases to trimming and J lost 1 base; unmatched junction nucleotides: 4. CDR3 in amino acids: CASSPRLAQETQYF. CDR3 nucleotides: TGTGCCAGCAGCCCCCGACTAGCCCAAGAGACCCAGTACTTC. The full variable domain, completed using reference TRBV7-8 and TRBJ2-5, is GAGVSQSPRYKVAKRGQDVALRCDPISGHVSLFWYQQALGQGPEFLTYFQNEAQLDKSGLPSDRFFAERPEGSVSTLKIQRTQQEDSAVYLCASSPRLAQETQYFGPGTRLLVL.

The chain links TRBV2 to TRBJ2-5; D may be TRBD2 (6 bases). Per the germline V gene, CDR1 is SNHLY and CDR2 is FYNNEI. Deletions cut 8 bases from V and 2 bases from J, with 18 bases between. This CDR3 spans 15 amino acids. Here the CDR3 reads CASGLFPGLQETQYF. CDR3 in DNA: TGTGCCAGCGGACTGTTTCCGGGACTGCAAGAGACCCAGTACTTC.

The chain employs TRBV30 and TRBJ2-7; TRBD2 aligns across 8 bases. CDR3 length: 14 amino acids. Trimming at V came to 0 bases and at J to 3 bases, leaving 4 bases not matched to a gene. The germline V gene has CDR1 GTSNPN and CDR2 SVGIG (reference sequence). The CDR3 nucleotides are TGTGCCTGGAGTGTAGCGGGAGTCTTCTACGAGCAGTACTTC. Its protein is CAWSVAGVFYEQYF.

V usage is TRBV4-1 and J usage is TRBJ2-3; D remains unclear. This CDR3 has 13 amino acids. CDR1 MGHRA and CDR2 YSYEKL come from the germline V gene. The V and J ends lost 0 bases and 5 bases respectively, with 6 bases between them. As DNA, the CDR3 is TGCGCCAGCAGCCAAGATGACCGAGATACGCAGTATTTT. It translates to CASSQDDRDTQYF.

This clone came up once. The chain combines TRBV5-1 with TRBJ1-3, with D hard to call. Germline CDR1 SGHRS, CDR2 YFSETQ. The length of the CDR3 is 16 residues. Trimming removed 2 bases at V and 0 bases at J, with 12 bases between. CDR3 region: CASSFGSSGSGNTIYF. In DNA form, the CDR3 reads TGCGCCAGCAGCTTCGGTAGCTCGGGCTCTGGAAACACCATATATTTT. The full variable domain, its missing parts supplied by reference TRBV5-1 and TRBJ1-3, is KAGVTQTPRYLIKTRGQQVTLSCSPISGHRSVSWYQQTPGQGLQFLFEYFSETQRNKGNFPGRFSGRQFSNSRSEMNVSTLELGDSALYLCASSFGSSGSGNTIYFGEGSWLTVV.

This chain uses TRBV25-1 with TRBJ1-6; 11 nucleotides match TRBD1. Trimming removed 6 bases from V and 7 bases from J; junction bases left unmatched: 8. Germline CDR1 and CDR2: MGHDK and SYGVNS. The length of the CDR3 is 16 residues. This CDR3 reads CASRTTGTGGNSPLHF. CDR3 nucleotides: TGTGCCAGCAGGACAACCGGGACAGGGGGAAATTCACCCCTCCACTTT. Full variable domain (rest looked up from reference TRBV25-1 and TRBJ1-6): EADIYQTPRYLVIGTGKKITLECSQTMGHDKMYWYQQDPGMELHLIHYSYGVNSTEKGDLSSESTVSRIRTEHFPLTLESARPSHTSQYLCASRTTGTGGNSPLHFGNGTRLTVT.

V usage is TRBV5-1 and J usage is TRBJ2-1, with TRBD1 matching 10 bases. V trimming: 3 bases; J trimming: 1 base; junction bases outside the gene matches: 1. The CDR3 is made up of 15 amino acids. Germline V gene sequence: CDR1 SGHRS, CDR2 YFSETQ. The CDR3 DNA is TGCGCCAGCAGCTGGACAGGGGGTTCCTACAATGAGCAGTTCTTC. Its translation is CASSWTGGSYNEQFF.

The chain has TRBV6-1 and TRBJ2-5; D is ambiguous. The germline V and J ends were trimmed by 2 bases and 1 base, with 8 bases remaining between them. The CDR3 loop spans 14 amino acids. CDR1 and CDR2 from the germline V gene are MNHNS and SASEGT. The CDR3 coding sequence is TGTGCCAGCAGTGAAATGGTCAGCCAAGAGACCCAGTACTTC. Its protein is CASSEMVSQETQYF.

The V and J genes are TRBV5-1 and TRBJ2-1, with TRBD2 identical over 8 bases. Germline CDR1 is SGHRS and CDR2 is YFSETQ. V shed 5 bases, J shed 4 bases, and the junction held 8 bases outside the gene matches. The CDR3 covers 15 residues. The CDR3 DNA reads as TGCGCCAGCAGTGGAACGGCTAGCGGGTACAATGAGCAGTTCTTC. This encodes CASSGTASGYNEQFF.

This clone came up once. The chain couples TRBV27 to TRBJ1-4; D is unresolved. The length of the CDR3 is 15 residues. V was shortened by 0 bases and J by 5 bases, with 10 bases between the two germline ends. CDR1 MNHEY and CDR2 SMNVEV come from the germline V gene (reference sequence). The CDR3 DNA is TGTGCCAGCAGTTTATCTGTCTTTACGAATGAAAAACTGTTTTTT. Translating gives CASSLSVFTNEKLFF.

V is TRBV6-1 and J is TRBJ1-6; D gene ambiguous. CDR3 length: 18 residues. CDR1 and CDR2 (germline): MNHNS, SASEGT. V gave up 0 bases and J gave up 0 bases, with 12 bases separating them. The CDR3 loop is CASSEAVMAFSYNSPLHF. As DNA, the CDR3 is TGTGCCAGCAGTGAAGCAGTGATGGCTTTCTCCTATAATTCACCCCTCCACTTT.

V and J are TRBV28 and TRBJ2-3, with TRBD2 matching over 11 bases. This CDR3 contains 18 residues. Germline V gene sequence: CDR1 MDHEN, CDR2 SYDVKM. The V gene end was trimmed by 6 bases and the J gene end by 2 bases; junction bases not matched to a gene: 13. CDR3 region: CASSTTPGTSGFTDTQYF. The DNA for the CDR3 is TGTGCCAGCAGCACTACCCCAGGGACTAGCGGATTCACAGATACGCAGTATTTT.

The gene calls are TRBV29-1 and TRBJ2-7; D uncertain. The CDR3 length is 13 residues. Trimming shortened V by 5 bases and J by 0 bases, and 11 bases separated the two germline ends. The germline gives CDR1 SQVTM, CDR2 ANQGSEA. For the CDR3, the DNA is TGCAGCGTTTTGGTCCTTGGCTCCTACGAGCAGTACTTC. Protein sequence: CSVLVLGSYEQYF.

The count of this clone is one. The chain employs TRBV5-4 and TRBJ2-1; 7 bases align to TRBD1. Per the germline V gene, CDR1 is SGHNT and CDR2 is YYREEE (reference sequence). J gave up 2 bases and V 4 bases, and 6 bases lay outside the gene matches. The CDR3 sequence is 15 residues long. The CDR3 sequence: CASSQGTEPYNEQFF. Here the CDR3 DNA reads TGTGCCAGCAGCCAAGGGACAGAACCCTACAATGAGCAGTTCTTC.

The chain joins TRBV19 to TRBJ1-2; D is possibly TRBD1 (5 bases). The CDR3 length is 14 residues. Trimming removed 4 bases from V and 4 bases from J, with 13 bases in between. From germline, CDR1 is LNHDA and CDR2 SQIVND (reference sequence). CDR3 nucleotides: TGTGCCAGTAGTAAGGGCCAGGGCGGCTATGGCTACACCTTC. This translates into CASSKGQGGYGYTF.

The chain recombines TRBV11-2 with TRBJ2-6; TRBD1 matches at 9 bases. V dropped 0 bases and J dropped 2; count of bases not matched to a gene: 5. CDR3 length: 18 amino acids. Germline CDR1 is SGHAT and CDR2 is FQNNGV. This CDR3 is CASSLEQGASPGANVLTF. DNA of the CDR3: TGTGCCAGCAGCTTAGAACAGGGGGCCTCCCCTGGGGCCAACGTCCTGACTTTC.

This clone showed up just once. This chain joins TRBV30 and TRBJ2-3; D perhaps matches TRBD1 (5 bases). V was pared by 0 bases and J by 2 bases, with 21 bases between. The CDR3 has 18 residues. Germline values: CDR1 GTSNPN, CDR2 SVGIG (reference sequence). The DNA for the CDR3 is TGTGCCTGGAGTGTACGTAGGGGATCGCGGCTTAACACAGATACGCAGTATTTT. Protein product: CAWSVRRGSRLNTDTQYF.

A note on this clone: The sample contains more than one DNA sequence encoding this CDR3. CDR3 sequence reads: CASRALAGVTGELFF. CDR3 DNA sequence: TGCGCCAGCAGGGCCCTAGCGGGGGTCACCGGGGAGCTGTTTTTT. V and J are TRBV5-1 and TRBJ2-2; TRBD2 matches 10 bases. Per the germline V gene, CDR1 is SGHRS and CDR2 is YFSETQ. The CDR3 spans 15 residues. V was pared by 5 bases and J by 4 bases, with 5 bases of the junction left unmatched.

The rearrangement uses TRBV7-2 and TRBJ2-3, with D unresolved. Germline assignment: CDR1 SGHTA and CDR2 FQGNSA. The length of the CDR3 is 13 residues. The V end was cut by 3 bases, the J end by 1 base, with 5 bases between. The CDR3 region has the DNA TGTGCCAGCAGCTTTTCCCGCACAGATACGCAGTATTTT. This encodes CASSFSRTDTQYF.

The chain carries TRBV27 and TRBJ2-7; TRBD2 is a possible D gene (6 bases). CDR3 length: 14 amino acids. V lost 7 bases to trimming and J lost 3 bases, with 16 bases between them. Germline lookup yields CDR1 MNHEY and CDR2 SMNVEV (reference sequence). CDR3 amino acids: CASKGSGRFYEQYF. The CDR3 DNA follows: TGTGCCAGCAAGGGGTCAGGGAGGTTCTACGAGCAGTACTTC.

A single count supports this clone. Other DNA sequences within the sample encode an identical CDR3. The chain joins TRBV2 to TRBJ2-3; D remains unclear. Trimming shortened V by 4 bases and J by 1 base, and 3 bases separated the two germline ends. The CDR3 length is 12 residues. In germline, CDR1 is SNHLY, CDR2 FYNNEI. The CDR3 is CASSAGTDTQYF. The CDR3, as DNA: TGTGCCAGCAGTGCAGGCACAGATACGCAGTATTTT.